The 27 T cell receptor beta chains below were found in one sample sequenced in a study of naive and memory T cell subsets. Two oligonucleotides, mixed equimolar, formed the beta constant-region primer covering TRBC1 and TRBC2. TCRdb analysed the UMI-ligation and nested PCR reads with MiXCR anew, one entry per CDR3 protein. This table has 77,000 or so distinct CDR3 sequences, roughly 13% appearing once. The sample comprised central memory CD4+ T cells from blood. The receptors come from a human donor in good health.

This clonotype was counted between two and nine times. The chain recombines TRBV20-1 with TRBJ2-7; no clear D gene. Germline CDR1 DFQATT, CDR2 SNEGSKA (reference sequence). The length of the CDR3 is 14 residues. V shed 5 bases and J shed 5 bases, with 19 bases lying between them. The CDR3 region has the DNA TGCAGTGCTCGATCTAGGATACTTGGCGACGAGCAGTACTTC. Translation gives CSARSRILGDEQYF.

The rearrangement uses TRBV2 and TRBJ1-1; D is possibly TRBD1 (5 bases). This CDR3 region has 13 residues. The V and J ends lost 7 bases and 1 base respectively, with 10 bases between them. CDR1 SNHLY and CDR2 FYNNEI come from the germline V gene. CDR3 sequence reads: CASTGSPNTEAFF. In DNA form, the CDR3 reads TGTGCCAGCACAGGGAGCCCGAACACTGAAGCTTTCTTT.

This clonotype was seen at least ten times. The chain recombines TRBV7-2 with TRBJ2-5, with TRBD1 identical over 7 bases. The CDR3 is 15 amino acids. Germline loops: CDR1 SGHTA, CDR2 FQGNSA. With V trimmed by 5 bases and J by 4 bases, 10 bases remained unmatched. CDR3 region: CASSAVTGTRETQYF. DNA of the CDR3: TGTGCCAGCAGCGCAGTGACAGGGACGCGAGAGACCCAGTACTTC.

The gene calls are TRBV3-1 and TRBJ1-2; TRBD1 agrees at 8 bases. V lost 3 bases, J lost 7 bases, and 16 bases stayed unmatched. Germline CDR1 and CDR2: LGHDT and YNNKEL (reference sequence). The CDR3 is 17 residues long. CDR3 residues: CASSQGNQGAGTFGYTF. The CDR3 region has the DNA TGTGCCAGCAGCCAGGGTAACCAGGGGGCGGGCACTTTTGGCTACACCTTC. The full variable domain, with the rest looked up from reference TRBV3-1 and TRBJ1-2, is DTAVSQTPKYLVTQMGNDKSIKCEQNLGHDTMYWYKQDSKKFLKIMFSYNNKELIINETVPNRFSPKSPDKAHLNLHINSLELGDSAVYFCASSQGNQGAGTFGYTFGSGTRLTVV.

This clonotype was detected many times. This chain joins TRBV12-3 or TRBV12-4 and TRBJ1-1, with no clear D. Trimming pared 5 bases from V and 4 bases from J, leaving 11 bases between. The CDR3 contains 13 residues. In nucleotides, the CDR3 is TGTGCCAGCAGTCCTCCGGCGGGCACTGAAGCTTTCTTT. As protein: CASSPPAGTEAFF.

The J gene is TRBJ2-7, the V gene TRBV12-3 or TRBV12-4, with TRBD1 matching over 8 bases. The junction had 7 bases not matched to a gene; V was cut back by 6 bases and J by 6 bases. The CDR3 loop spans 13 amino acids. CDR3 in amino acids: CASRVQGVGEQYF. The CDR3 region has the DNA TGTGCCAGCAGGGTACAGGGGGTCGGCGAGCAGTACTTC.

This clonotype has only a few counts. The rearrangement links TRBV29-1 to TRBJ2-7; TRBD1 aligns across 7 bases. Germline CDR1 reads SQVTM; CDR2 reads ANQGSEA. Losses at the gene ends were 7 bases for V and 0 bases for J; bases not matched to a gene: 0. This CDR3 region has 11 residues. CDR3 coding DNA: TGCAGCGGACAGGGCTCCTACGAGCAGTACTTC. Translating gives CSGQGSYEQYF.

The chain's CDR3 is CSATLGNTEAFF. Here the CDR3 DNA reads TGCAGTGCTACGTTAGGGAACACTGAAGCTTTCTTT. This chain uses TRBV20-1 with TRBJ1-1; D is undetermined. V was pared by 4 bases and J by 1 base, with 7 bases between. The CDR3 totals 12 residues. CDR1 and CDR2 (germline): DFQATT, SNEGSKA (reference sequence).

Written as DNA, the CDR3 is TGTGCCAGCAGCTTACCCCCCTGGGGGTCCGGGACAGGGGACCGAGATACGCAGTATTTT. It specifies CASSLPPWGSGTGDRDTQYF. The chain uses TRBV11-2 and TRBJ2-3; 10 bases align to TRBD1. The trim removed 2 bases at V and 5 bases at J, leaving 19 bases unmatched. The CDR3 covers 20 residues. The germline CDR1 and CDR2 sequences are SGHAT and FQNNGV.

In its sample, this clonotype was seen a few times. CDR3 DNA: TGTGCCAGCAGTAGCGACACCGGTATGTACACTGAAGCTTTCTTT. This codes for CASSSDTGMYTEAFF. This rearrangement joins TRBV2 to TRBJ1-1, with D unresolved. The CDR3 is made up of 15 amino acids. The V and J ends lost 5 bases and 3 bases respectively, with 16 bases between them. Germline-derived CDR1 and CDR2 are SNHLY and FYNNEI. The whole variable domain, filled in from reference TRBV2 and TRBJ1-1, reads EPEVTQTPSHQVTQMGQEVILRCVPISNHLYFYWYRQILGQKVEFLVSFYNNEISEKSEIFDDQFSVERPDGSNFTLKIRSTKLEDSAMYFCASSSDTGMYTEAFFGQGTRLTVV.

This clonotype occurred a few times. This chain joins TRBV3-1 and TRBJ2-1; 9 nucleotides line up with TRBD2. The CDR3 is made up of 16 amino acids. The V segment lost 1 base and the J segment 7 bases; nucleotides outside the gene matches: 8. Germline CDR1 LGHDT, CDR2 YNNKEL (reference sequence). The CDR3 region is CASSQAQLAGRNEQFF. The CDR3 DNA sequence: TGTGCCAGCAGCCAAGCGCAGCTAGCGGGGCGGAATGAGCAGTTCTTC.

This chain connects TRBV28 to TRBJ1-2; perhaps TRBD1 as D (6 bases). V lost 4 bases and J 1 base, leaving 10 bases between the germline ends. CDR3 length: 14 residues. Germline CDR1 reads MDHEN; CDR2 reads SYDVKM. The CDR3 loop reads CASSSDRLNYGYTF. The CDR3 region has the DNA TGTGCCAGCAGTTCGGACAGACTTAACTATGGCTACACCTTC.

The gene calls are TRBV3-1 and TRBJ2-1; D possibly corresponds to TRBD1 (6 bases). Trimming took off 1 base at V and 5 bases at J, with 9 bases between the two ends. Looked up from germline, CDR1 is LGHDT and CDR2 is YNNKEL (reference sequence). CDR3 size: 14 residues. CDR3 bases: TGTGCCAGCAGCCAAGGGACAGTTAACAATGAGCAGTTCTTC. It specifies CASSQGTVNNEQFF.

There are many counts of this clonotype. V gene TRBV14 combines with J gene TRBJ2-7, with 9 bases identical to TRBD1. CDR3 size: 16 residues. J was trimmed by 4 bases and V by 4 bases; bases with no gene match: 11. CDR1 and CDR2 (germline): SGHDN, FVKESK. In nucleotides, the CDR3 is TGTGCCAGCAGCCTTGGAATTGGACAGGGGCTTTACGAGCAGTACTTC. Encoded protein: CASSLGIGQGLYEQYF.

There are a few counts of this clonotype. V and J are TRBV20-1 and TRBJ1-1; D is undetermined. The CDR3 totals 15 residues. V lost 1 base to trimming and J lost 2 bases, with 14 bases between them. Germline values: CDR1 DFQATT, CDR2 SNEGSKA (reference sequence). In nucleotides, the CDR3 is TGCAGTGCTAGAGTTCAACAGTTCATCAACACTGAAGCTTTCTTT. It specifies CSARVQQFINTEAFF.

This clonotype occurred a few times. This chain links TRBV10-3 with TRBJ1-6; 10 positions agree with TRBD1. The CDR3 runs 14 residues. The germline CDR1 and CDR2 sequences are ENHRY and SYGVKD. Trimming at V came to 8 bases and at J to 9 bases, leaving 7 bases not matched to a gene. CDR3 region: CAIGGQGEGSPLHF. The DNA of the CDR3 is TGTGCCATCGGAGGACAGGGGGAAGGTTCACCCCTCCACTTT.

The rearrangement links TRBV21-1 to TRBJ1-5. TRBV21-1 is recorded as a pseudogene. The CDR3 extends over 11 amino acids. The CDR3 DNA reads as TGTGCCAGCAGCAAACCGGGACGGTGCCTTTTT. Its protein product is CASSKPGRCLF.

The chain carries TRBV27 and TRBJ1-6; D is undetermined. Trimming cost V 2 bases and J 6 bases, with 14 bases left between them. Germline CDR1 reads MNHEY; CDR2 reads SMNVEV (reference sequence). CDR3 length: 16 residues. The CDR3 DNA is TGTGCCAGCAGTTTAGGGAGTCAGAGGATTAATTCACCCCTCCACTTT. Translated: CASSLGSQRINSPLHF.

This clonotype was seen many times. The J gene is TRBJ2-7, the V gene TRBV6-5; 9 positions match TRBD2. V was pared by 8 bases and J by 2 bases, with 4 bases of the junction left unmatched. Looked up from germline, CDR1 is MNHEY and CDR2 is SVGAGI. This CDR3 contains 13 residues. CDR3 nucleotide sequence: TGTGCCAGCTCCGCTAGCGGGGCCTACGAGCAGTACTTC. This codes for CASSASGAYEQYF.

This clonotype was seen many times. The J gene is TRBJ2-7, the V gene TRBV7-9; TRBD2 matches at 10 bases. There are 18 residues in the CDR3. From germline, CDR1 is SEHNR and CDR2 FQNEAQ (reference sequence). J was trimmed by 2 bases and V by 4 bases; bases with no gene match: 14. CDR3 sequence: CASSSQGLAAGAAYEQYF. As DNA, the CDR3 is TGTGCCAGCAGCTCTCAAGGACTAGCGGCAGGGGCCGCCTACGAGCAGTACTTC.

V gene TRBV7-2 combines with J gene TRBJ1-1; D unresolved. Germline lookup yields CDR1 SGHTA and CDR2 FQGNSA. The CDR3 sequence is 15 residues long. Trimming left V 0 bases short and J 0 bases short, with 8 bases between. The CDR3 nucleotides are TGTGCCAGCAGCTTAGCCTCACTAATGAACACTGAAGCTTTCTTT. It specifies CASSLASLMNTEAFF.

At least ten counts were recorded for this clonotype. The V gene is TRBV28, the J gene TRBJ2-7; TRBD2 matches at 12 bases. CDR3 size: 15 residues. Germline V gene lookup returns CDR1 MDHEN and CDR2 SYDVKM. The J segment lost 1 base and the V segment lost 10 bases, leaving 8 bases of the junction unmatched. CDR3 sequence: CATTAGTSGSYEQYF. The CDR3 coding sequence is TGTGCCACGACGGCCGGGACTAGCGGGTCCTACGAGCAGTACTTC.

This chain connects TRBV20-1 to TRBJ1-1; the D is unclear. With 6 bases removed from V and 0 bases from J, the gap between germline ends came to 20 bases. From germline, CDR1 is DFQATT and CDR2 SNEGSKA (reference sequence). This CDR3 spans 16 amino acids. This chain's CDR3 is CSAPPGRGWVNTEAFF. The CDR3 DNA reads TGCAGTGCCCCACCTGGGCGGGGTTGGGTGAACACTGAAGCTTTCTTT.

This clonotype was seen more than once but under ten times. This rearrangement joins TRBV6-2 or TRBV6-3 to TRBJ1-5; D perhaps matches TRBD1 (5 bases). This CDR3 comprises 13 residues. From germline, CDR1 is MNHEY and CDR2 SVGEGT. V lost 5 bases, J lost 9 bases, and 14 bases lay in between. The CDR3 is CASSAGPITPQHF. In DNA, the CDR3 is TGTGCCAGCAGTGCAGGGCCGATCACGCCCCAGCATTTT.

This clonotype was counted many times. The J gene is TRBJ2-7, the V gene TRBV29-1; maybe TRBD1 (6 bases). V was trimmed by 7 bases and J by 2 bases, leaving 15 bases between them. CDR1 SQVTM and CDR2 ANQGSEA come from the germline V gene. This CDR3 is 13 amino acids long. The CDR3 DNA reads as TGCAGCGGGGCAACAGGGCGAGCCTACGAGCAGTACTTC. This encodes CSGATGRAYEQYF.

This chain links TRBV7-2 with TRBJ1-6, with D tentatively TRBD1 (6 bases). CDR3 size: 12 residues. Looked up from germline, CDR1 is SGHTA and CDR2 is FQGNSA. V shed 5 bases and J shed 14 bases, with 13 bases lying between them. The CDR3 DNA reads TGTGCCAGCAGCGGGGGCCTCGTGTCCCTCCACTTT. Protein sequence: CASSGGLVSLHF.

This chain links TRBV12-3 or TRBV12-4 with TRBJ2-7; TRBD2 is a possible D gene (6 bases). V dropped 1 base and J dropped 7 bases, with 14 bases sitting between them. There are 14 residues in the CDR3. The CDR3 is CASSLGRGPWEQYF. The CDR3, as DNA: TGTGCCAGCAGTTTAGGGAGGGGACCCTGGGAGCAGTACTTC.